This TCR beta chain originates from a study of regulatory T cells in long-lasting Graves disease. Study results and caveats: The analysis examined peripheral blood only and excluded thyroid tissue.

From germline, CDR1 is SEHNR and CDR2 FQNEAQ (reference sequence). The junction had 5 bases not matched to a gene; V was cut back by 1 base and J by 1 base. This CDR3 spans 16 amino acids. Regarding time point: persistent/refractory GD, antithyroid drugs over 5 years with positive TRAb. PBMC-extracted RNA yielded the TCR library. EDTA tubes received around 9.4 milliliters of collected peripheral blood. In this sample, this clonotype turned up a few times. The antigen is unknown. Assembly of TCR beta libraries relied on iRepertoire HTBI primers together with Arm-PCR of CDR3 regions. TCRdb used MiXCR to reprocess the multiplex PCR reads, holding one entry per CDR3 protein. This sample carries fewer than 400,000 distinct CDR3 sequences, 15% to 20% of them seen once, and the ten largest clones take 29%.

The genes are TRBV7-9 and TRBJ2-5, with 8 bases lining up with TRBD2. The material was peripheral blood mononuclear cells (PBMCs), obtained when the disease was refractory, from a patient treated with antithyroid drugs. The sequence was obtained from a female donor with Graves disease. The CDR3 sequence is CASSLGAGGPQETQYF. The CDR3 region has the DNA TGTGCCAGCAGCTTAGGGGCGGGAGGCCCCCAAGAGACCCAGTACTTC.